The 31 T cell receptor beta chains presented below share a single source sample, sequenced in a study of beta chain features in type 1 diabetes (dated by TCRdb to the late 2010s). Receptor amplification or capture employed the immunoSEQ multiplex PCR assay. All of the isolated RNA was reverse transcribed with the High Capacity cDNA Reverse Transcription Kit, so expressed TCRB transcripts were sequenced. As stored in TCRdb, this immuneACCESS dataset retains in-frame rearrangements with V and J assigned. A fraction of the clones does not appear; measured against another copy, unresolved V genes explain less than half of the discrepancy, and the remainder lacks a known reason. In all, the sample holds approximately 340,000 clones, and about 15% of those were seen once. The ten largest clonotypes hold more than 0.015% of the sample. The sample comprised naive CD4+ T cells from blood. The intended sense of this specimen's cell subset or site label: true naive CD4+ T cells. The receptors were gathered from a woman between 18 and 29 years old in good health.

The chain is built from TRBV7-2 and TRBJ2-1; 15 nucleotides line up with TRBD2. Unmatched junction bases numbered 4, after V lost 0 bases and J lost 7 bases. CDR3 length: 17 amino acids. The germline V gene has CDR1 SGHTA and CDR2 FQGNSA. The CDR3, as DNA: TGTGCCAGCAGCTTAGCCGGACTAGCGGGAGGGCAGAATGAGCAGTTCTTC. It encodes CASSLAGLAGGQNEQFF.

This chain uses TRBV2 with TRBJ2-1, with D maybe TRBD2 (5 bases). The CDR3 covers 12 residues. CDR1 is SNHLY, CDR2 FYNNEI, per germline. V lost 6 bases to trimming and J lost 7 bases, with 10 bases between them. The CDR3 sequence: CASSNLANEQFF. The CDR3 nucleotides are TGTGCCAGCAGCAACCTAGCAAATGAGCAGTTCTTC.

This sequence joins TRBV14 and TRBJ2-1; a weak D match, TRBD2 (5 bases). This CDR3 is built from 14 residues. V was trimmed by 8 bases and J by 8 bases, leaving 19 bases between them. The germline CDR1 and CDR2 sequences are SGHDN and FVKESK. The chain's CDR3 is CASRTPAVWDEQFF. The CDR3 DNA reads TGTGCCAGCCGGACCCCAGCGGTCTGGGATGAGCAGTTCTTC.

The V and J genes are TRBV7-2 and TRBJ2-5; 10 nucleotides agree with TRBD2. J was trimmed by 4 bases and V by 1 base; bases with no gene match: 6. The germline V gene encodes CDR1 SGHTA and CDR2 FQGNSA. The CDR3 is 16 residues long. Here the CDR3 DNA reads TGTGCCAGCAGCTTAGAAGGCCCTAGCGGGAGAGAGACCCAGTACTTC. Protein sequence: CASSLEGPSGRETQYF.

The table lists this clone with a few counts. The V call is TRBV2, the J call TRBJ2-5, with 8 bases aligning to TRBD1. The germline gives CDR1 SNHLY, CDR2 FYNNEI. The V and J ends lost 10 bases and 1 base, in that order; junction bases with no gene match: 5. There are 13 residues in the CDR3. Written as DNA, the CDR3 is TGTGCCAACCAAGACAGGGGCCAAGAGACCCAGTACTTC. It encodes CANQDRGQETQYF.

This clone was seen a handful of times. The rearrangement links TRBV7-9 to TRBJ2-7; TRBD1 is a possible D gene (5 bases). Germline-derived CDR1 and CDR2 are SEHNR and FQNEAQ (reference sequence). This CDR3 region has 14 residues. Trimming pared 3 bases from V and 0 bases from J, leaving 9 bases between. The CDR3 region is CASSFRQSSYEQYF. The CDR3, as DNA: TGTGCCAGCAGCTTCCGACAGAGCTCCTACGAGCAGTACTTC.

This CDR3 is CASSYAGFSQHF. CDR3 nucleotide sequence: TGTGCCAGCAGCTACGCCGGGTTTTCCCAGCATTTT. This chain connects TRBV7-9 to TRBJ1-5; D call uncertain. The V end lost 4 bases, the J end lost 11 bases, and 12 bases lay between the germline ends. The germline V gene has CDR1 SEHNR and CDR2 FQNEAQ (reference sequence). CDR3 length: 12 amino acids.

The chain is built from TRBV7-2 and TRBJ2-1, with TRBD2 matching 13 bases. Trimming took 2 bases from V and 4 from J; bases not matched to a gene: 2. This CDR3 has 16 residues. Germline CDR1 is SGHTA and CDR2 is FQGNSA. In DNA, the CDR3 is TGTGCCAGCAGCTTACTACTAGCGGGAGGGTACAATGAGCAGTTCTTC. Translated, it gives CASSLLLAGGYNEQFF.

This clone was detected a few times. The rearrangement uses TRBV13 and TRBJ2-6, with 7 bases matching TRBD1. Per the germline V gene, CDR1 is PRHDT and CDR2 is FYEKMQ (reference sequence). The CDR3 covers 17 residues. Unmatched junction bases numbered 7, after V lost 5 bases and J lost 0 bases. CDR3 nucleotide sequence: TGTGCCAGCAGCATTCGACAGGGTTCCTCTGGGGCCAACGTCCTGACTTTC. Amino acid sequence: CASSIRQGSSGANVLTF.

This clone has just a few counts. The chain has TRBV30 and TRBJ1-1; the D gene is possibly TRBD1 (6 bases). This CDR3 spans 15 amino acids. CDR1 is GTSNPN, CDR2 SVGIG, per germline (reference sequence). Trimming removed 0 bases from V and 1 base from J, with 12 bases in between. CDR3 sequence: CAWSVLGRGNTEAFF. The CDR3 DNA is TGTGCCTGGAGTGTATTAGGCAGGGGGAACACTGAAGCTTTCTTT.

The CDR3 DNA sequence: TGCGCCAGCAGCCAACCTCTGGGGAGGAACACTGAAGCTTTCTTT. Translating it yields CASSQPLGRNTEAFF. The chain is built from TRBV4-1 and TRBJ1-1; D call uncertain. V gave up 2 bases and J gave up 1 base, with 11 bases separating them. This CDR3 has 15 residues. Looked up from germline, CDR1 is MGHRA and CDR2 is YSYEKL.

This clone occurred a few times. The CDR3 region is CASSEKGLFGQPQHF. CDR3 DNA sequence: TGTGCCAGCAGTGAAAAGGGACTCTTTGGGCAGCCCCAGCATTTT. The chain is built from TRBV2 and TRBJ1-5; D possibly corresponds to TRBD1 (5 bases). Trimming took off 2 bases at V and 7 bases at J, with 15 bases between the two ends. The CDR3 has 15 residues. Germline V gene sequence: CDR1 SNHLY, CDR2 FYNNEI.

A few counts support this clone. The chain links TRBV29-1 to TRBJ2-2, with unresolved D. V gave up 0 bases and J gave up 1 base, with 9 bases separating them. CDR3 length: 15 amino acids. Germline V gene lookup returns CDR1 SQVTM and CDR2 ANQGSEA. The CDR3 sequence: CSVEDRVQNTGELFF. DNA of the CDR3: TGCAGCGTTGAAGACCGGGTCCAGAACACCGGGGAGCTGTTTTTT.

The chain employs TRBV28 and TRBJ2-1, with 8 nucleotides matching TRBD1. CDR1 is MDHEN and CDR2 is SYDVKM in the germline V gene. Trimming removed 6 bases from V and 1 base from J; junction bases left unmatched: 8. This CDR3 is 16 amino acids long. The CDR3 protein is CASRRSGTGSYNEQFF. CDR3 nucleotides: TGTGCCAGCAGACGGTCCGGGACAGGATCCTACAATGAGCAGTTCTTC.

The rearrangement uses TRBV2 and TRBJ2-7; D may be TRBD2 (6 bases). This CDR3 has 15 residues. CDR1 and CDR2 (germline): SNHLY, FYNNEI. Trimming pared 6 bases from V and 1 base from J, leaving 16 bases between. In DNA form, the CDR3 reads TGTGCCAGCAGGAGGCGGACTACCGAATCCTACGAGCAGTACTTC. Protein product: CASRRRTTESYEQYF.

The chain uses TRBV28 and TRBJ1-5, with D maybe TRBD1 (6 bases). The CDR3 is made up of 17 amino acids. Germline CDR1 and CDR2: MDHEN and SYDVKM. V was clipped by 5 bases and J by 0 bases, with 17 bases between them. CDR3 in amino acids: CASSPRGRGYSNQPQHF. CDR3 DNA: TGTGCCAGCAGTCCAAGGGGCAGGGGTTATAGCAATCAGCCCCAGCATTTT. The variable domain in full, with the rest retrieved from reference TRBV28 and TRBJ1-5, is DVKVTQSSRYLVKRTGEKVFLECVQDMDHENMFWYRQDPGLGLRLIYFSYDVKMKEKGDIPEGYSVSREKKERFSLILESASTNQTSMYLCASSPRGRGYSNQPQHFGDGTRLSIL.

This sequence joins TRBV5-6 and TRBJ2-7; TRBD1 agrees at 10 bases. The CDR3 covers 15 residues. V lost 5 bases and J lost 5; bases outside the gene matches: 10. Germline V gene data show CDR1 as SGHDT and CDR2 as YYEEEE. The CDR3 DNA follows: TGTGCCAGCAGTTTCCGGGACAGGGGAGGCAACGAGCAGTACTTC. Encoded protein: CASSFRDRGGNEQYF. The variable domain in full, with the rest retrieved from reference TRBV5-6 and TRBJ2-7, is DAGVTQSPTHLIKTRGQQVTLRCSPKSGHDTVSWYQQALGQGPQFIFQYYEEEERQRGNFPDRFSGHQFPNYSSELNVNALLLGDSALYLCASSFRDRGGNEQYFGPGTRLTVT.

This clone was seen a few times. The genes are TRBV20-1 and TRBJ2-1; D uncertain. V lost 5 bases and J lost 6, with 8 bases in between. CDR1 and CDR2 from the germline V gene are DFQATT and SNEGSKA (reference sequence). The CDR3 covers 11 residues. The CDR3 DNA is TGCAGTGCTCGACATAGCAATGAGCAGTTCTTC. It specifies CSARHSNEQFF.

This clone was seen a few times. The J gene is TRBJ2-7, the V gene TRBV28; a possible D gene is TRBD1 (6 bases). The V gene's germline CDR1 is MDHEN and CDR2 SYDVKM. This CDR3 is 15 amino acids long. V was pared by 5 bases and J by 1 base, with 15 bases between. The CDR3 DNA is TGTGCCAGCAGTACAGGGTTGCCCGTTTCCTACGAGCAGTACTTC. Residues: CASSTGLPVSYEQYF.

In its sample, this clone was seen a few times. The J gene is TRBJ1-2, the V gene TRBV5-4, with a weak D call TRBD1 (6 bases). V dropped 5 bases and J dropped 8 bases, with 16 bases sitting between them. CDR3 length equals 13 residues. The V gene's germline CDR1 is SGHNT and CDR2 YYREEE (reference sequence). This CDR3 is CASSKRGGEGYTF. CDR3 nucleotides: TGTGCCAGCAGTAAAAGAGGGGGAGAGGGCTACACCTTC.

The rearrangement links TRBV5-4 to TRBJ2-1; 15 nucleotides agree with TRBD2. The V and J ends lost 2 bases and 5 bases, in that order; junction bases with no gene match: 5. CDR3 size: 17 residues. Germline V lookup: CDR1 SGHNT, CDR2 YYREEE (reference sequence). CDR3 amino acids: CASSFQRTSGRDNEQFF. CDR3 bases: TGTGCCAGCAGCTTTCAGCGGACTAGCGGGAGGGACAATGAGCAGTTCTTC.

This clone was observed a handful of times. The chain recombines TRBV5-1 with TRBJ2-1; 8 nucleotides align to TRBD2. Germline trimming cut 1 base from V and 9 bases from J; bases unmatched to any gene: 6. Germline loops: CDR1 SGHRS, CDR2 YFSETQ. The CDR3 spans 14 residues. As DNA, the CDR3 is TGCGCCAGCAGCTTGAGCGGGAGAACGGGTGAGCAGTTCTTC. This gives the protein CASSLSGRTGEQFF. The full variable domain, with the rest looked up from reference TRBV5-1 and TRBJ2-1, is KAGVTQTPRYLIKTRGQQVTLSCSPISGHRSVSWYQQTPGQGLQFLFEYFSETQRNKGNFPGRFSGRQFSNSRSEMNVSTLELGDSALYLCASSLSGRTGEQFFGPGTRLTVL.

This clone appeared a few times. This chain uses TRBV29-1 with TRBJ1-1; D is possibly TRBD1 (6 bases). The CDR3 is 15 amino acids. Germline values: CDR1 SQVTM, CDR2 ANQGSEA. The germline V and J ends were trimmed by 3 bases and 4 bases, with 18 bases remaining between them. Written as DNA, the CDR3 is TGCAGCGTTGAGACAGGACAGCCCCCGGGCACTGAAGCTTTCTTT. It codes for CSVETGQPPGTEAFF. Full variable domain (remainder filled in from reference TRBV29-1 and TRBJ1-1): SAVISQKPSRDICQRGTSLTIQCQVDSQVTMMFWYRQQPGQSLTLIATANQGSEATYESGFVIDKFPISRPNLTFSTLTVSNMSPEDSSIYLCSVETGQPPGTEAFFGQGTRLTVV.

This clone was seen a handful of times. This chain joins TRBV29-1 and TRBJ2-1; weak D call: TRBD1 (5 bases). The CDR3 runs 14 residues. V lost 7 bases and J 0 bases, leaving 13 bases between the germline ends. In germline, CDR1 is SQVTM, CDR2 ANQGSEA. The DNA of the CDR3 is TGCAGCGGAAGAAAGGGGTTCTCCTACAATGAGCAGTTCTTC. This codes for CSGRKGFSYNEQFF.

This clone was found a few times. This chain connects TRBV9 to TRBJ2-2; 8 bases align to TRBD2. The junction had 2 bases not matched to a gene; V was cut back by 0 bases and J by 4 bases. CDR3 length: 15 residues. CDR1 SGDLS and CDR2 YYNGEE come from the germline V gene. This chain's CDR3 is CASSVDGRATGELFF. CDR3 bases: TGTGCCAGCAGCGTAGACGGGAGGGCCACCGGGGAGCTGTTTTTT.

J is TRBJ1-3 and V is TRBV30, with a possible D match to TRBD1 (5 bases). Trimming removed 2 bases at V and 0 bases at J, with 11 bases between. CDR3 length: 15 residues. In germline, CDR1 is GTSNPN, CDR2 SVGIG (reference sequence). The CDR3 reads CAWSPPGGSGNTIYF. CDR3 coding DNA: TGTGCCTGGAGTCCCCCGGGGGGCTCTGGAAACACCATATATTTT.

The chain carries TRBV30 and TRBJ2-1; 10 positions match TRBD1. The CDR3 spans 14 residues. Germline trimming cut 5 bases from V and 4 bases from J; bases unmatched to any gene: 5. Germline V CDR1 and CDR2: GTSNPN, SVGIG (reference sequence). CDR3 coding DNA: TGTGCCTGGGACAGGGGGCGGTCGTACAATGAGCAGTTCTTC. Its protein is CAWDRGRSYNEQFF.

The chain couples TRBV20-1 to TRBJ2-3, with unresolved D. The CDR3 totals 11 residues. Deletions cut 3 bases from V and 4 bases from J, with 5 bases between. Germline V lookup: CDR1 DFQATT, CDR2 SNEGSKA (reference sequence). DNA for the CDR3: TGCAGTGCTAGGTGGCCAGATACGCAGTATTTT. It codes for CSARWPDTQYF.

The chain has TRBV5-1 and TRBJ1-1; D unclear. The CDR3 is made up of 14 amino acids. V was pared by 0 bases and J by 4 bases, with 10 bases between. The germline V gene encodes CDR1 SGHRS and CDR2 YFSETQ. The CDR3 DNA reads TGCGCCAGCAGCTTGGGGGCCGGGAGCACTGAAGCTTTCTTT. Amino acid sequence: CASSLGAGSTEAFF.

This clone was detected a few times. This CDR3 reads CASTAENTGELFF. In DNA, the CDR3 is TGTGCCAGCACTGCGGAGAACACCGGGGAGCTGTTTTTT. The chain couples TRBV9 to TRBJ2-2; no firm D call. Germline V gene lookup returns CDR1 SGDLS and CDR2 YYNGEE. The CDR3 runs 13 residues. V was trimmed by 6 bases and J by 1 base, leaving 7 bases between them.

A few counts support this clone. This chain joins TRBV29-1 and TRBJ2-1; tentative D call: TRBD1 (6 bases). This CDR3 is 12 amino acids long. V lost 7 bases and J 6 bases, leaving 13 bases between the germline ends. The V gene's germline CDR1 is SQVTM and CDR2 ANQGSEA. CDR3 coding DNA: TGCAGCGGAAACAGGGCGTCCAATGAGCAGTTCTTC. Its translation is CSGNRASNEQFF.